This entry lists 5 T cell receptor beta chains sequenced from one sample in a study of blood T cell repertoires in COVID-19. Here immunoSEQ multiplex PCR was the method, and the copy in TCRdb shows in-frame clones only, minus some. The table has about 100,000 clones, roughly 88% seen once. Sequencing was done on a sample of peripheral blood. The receptors here all came from a human donor in a cohort sampled during active COVID-19.

CDR3 protein: CASSPDRANTGELFF. The CDR3 nucleotides read TGCGCCAGCAGCCCTGACAGGGCAAACACCGGGGAGCTGTTTTTT. The chain couples TRBV4-3 to TRBJ2-2; 7 bases are shared with TRBD1. The germline gives CDR1 LGHNA, CDR2 YSLEER. The CDR3 spans 15 residues. The V gene end was trimmed by 4 bases and the J gene end by 2 bases; junction bases not matched to a gene: 4.

The rearrangement uses TRBV6-6 and TRBJ1-1; tentative D call: TRBD1 (6 bases). CDR1 is MNHNY and CDR2 is SVGAGI in the germline V gene (reference sequence). V dropped 5 bases and J dropped 1 base, with 14 bases sitting between them. This CDR3 is 15 amino acids long. The CDR3 loop is CASSVLQGRNTEAFF. DNA of the CDR3: TGTGCCAGCAGTGTACTCCAGGGGAGGAACACTGAAGCTTTCTTT.

CDR3 in amino acids: CASSGQGLNTEAFF. In DNA form, the CDR3 reads TGTGCCAGTAGTGGACAGGGATTGAACACTGAAGCTTTCTTT. The gene calls are TRBV19 and TRBJ1-1, with 8 bases lining up with TRBD1. The V segment lost 5 bases and the J segment 0 bases; nucleotides outside the gene matches: 2. The CDR3 consists of 14 residues. Germline CDR1 LNHDA, CDR2 SQIVND (reference sequence).

The chain employs TRBV11-2 and TRBJ2-1; 10 bases map to TRBD2. The CDR3 covers 15 residues. The V gene end was trimmed by 5 bases and the J gene end by 16 bases; junction bases not matched to a gene: 17. CDR1 is SGHAT and CDR2 is FQNNGV in the germline V gene. Here the CDR3 reads CASSTRLAGLKKSFF. CDR3 coding DNA: TGTGCCAGCAGCACAAGACTAGCGGGCCTAAAGAAGTCCTTCTTC.

CDR3 DNA sequence: TGTGCCAGCAGCGTAGCTAGCGGACTAGCAAGCGAGCAGTACTTC. This sequence encodes CASSVASGLASEQYF. The chain has TRBV9 and TRBJ2-7, with 8 bases matching TRBD2. The V and J ends lost 0 bases and 6 bases, in that order; junction bases with no gene match: 8. Germline V lookup: CDR1 SGDLS, CDR2 YYNGEE. The CDR3 has 15 amino acids.